These 22 T cell receptor beta chains came from one sample sequenced in a study of blood T cell repertoires in COVID-19. Using immunoSEQ multiplex PCR, the repertoire was profiled, and TCRdb retains in-frame clones only, with some absent. The sample consists of about 240,000 clones, 75% to 90% of them appearing once. Sequencing used peripheral blood. These receptor sequences come from a woman aged 55-70 years with active or convalescent COVID-19.

In its sample, this clone was seen once. CDR3 in amino acids: CASSEGGGRNEQFF. The CDR3 DNA follows: TGTGCCAGCAGTGAAGGGGGGGGGAGGAATGAGCAGTTCTTC. The genes are TRBV6-1 and TRBJ2-1, with TRBD2 matching over 7 bases. The CDR3 contains 14 residues. V was pared by 1 base and J by 7 bases, with 4 bases of the junction left unmatched. Germline values: CDR1 MNHNS, CDR2 SASEGT.

V and J are TRBV10-2 and TRBJ2-7; possibly TRBD2 for D (6 bases). The CDR3 extends over 15 amino acids. V was pared by 5 bases and J by 6 bases, with 20 bases between. Germline V gene lookup returns CDR1 WSHSY and CDR2 SAAADI. The CDR3 protein is CASSRAGPALVEQYF. Written as DNA, the CDR3 is TGCGCCAGCAGTAGGGCGGGGCCTGCTCTGGTCGAGCAGTACTTC.

V is TRBV7-3 and J is TRBJ1-1; D call uncertain. Germline CDR1 and CDR2: SGHTA and FQGTGA. Trimming removed 2 bases at V and 0 bases at J, with 4 bases between. This CDR3 has 13 residues. CDR3 amino acids: CASSLQLNTEAFF. The CDR3 DNA sequence: TGTGCCAGCAGCTTACAGTTGAACACTGAAGCTTTCTTT.

This clone was seen once. V gene TRBV9 combines with J gene TRBJ2-5, with a tentative D call TRBD2 (6 bases). Germline V CDR1 and CDR2: SGDLS, YYNGEE. CDR3 length: 16 residues. Trimming removed 0 bases at V and 0 bases at J, with 12 bases between. The CDR3 nucleotides are TGTGCCAGCAGCGTAGGGACGGGGAGGTACCAAGAGACCCAGTACTTC. Translating gives CASSVGTGRYQETQYF.

V and J are TRBV4-1 and TRBJ1-4; D unclear. Germline assignment: CDR1 MGHRA and CDR2 YSYEKL. CDR3 length equals 12 residues. V dropped 5 bases and J dropped 8 bases, with 9 bases sitting between them. The DNA for the CDR3 is TGCGCCAGCAGCTCTGGGGAGGAAAAACTGTTTTTT. Translated, it gives CASSSGEEKLFF.

The V call is TRBV6-5, the J call TRBJ1-2, with 7 bases matching TRBD1. This CDR3 is built from 13 residues. V lost 6 bases and J lost 0; bases outside the gene matches: 1. The germline V gene encodes CDR1 MNHEY and CDR2 SVGAGI. The CDR3 loop reads CASRGQTNYGYTF. Here the CDR3 DNA reads TGTGCCAGCAGGGGACAGACTAACTATGGCTACACCTTC.

The gene calls are TRBV7-2 and TRBJ1-5; D is possibly TRBD1 (5 bases). The length of the CDR3 is 16 residues. V was trimmed by 2 bases and J by 2 bases, leaving 13 bases between them. Germline values: CDR1 SGHTA, CDR2 FQGNSA. In DNA form, the CDR3 reads TGTGCCAGCAGCTTATCTTGGGGCGCGGGCAATCAGCCCCAGCATTTT. Translating gives CASSLSWGAGNQPQHF.

The V call is TRBV6-5, the J call TRBJ1-1; D unresolved. Germline lookup yields CDR1 MNHEY and CDR2 SVGAGI. The CDR3 extends over 12 amino acids. The ends were cut back, 4 bases at V and 5 bases at J, with 8 bases in the middle. The CDR3 is CASSSGETEAFF. CDR3 nucleotides: TGTGCCAGCAGTTCCGGGGAGACTGAAGCTTTCTTT.

The J gene is TRBJ1-6, the V gene TRBV30; 7 nucleotides agree with TRBD1. This CDR3 has 15 amino acids. The V gene's germline CDR1 is GTSNPN and CDR2 SVGIG (reference sequence). V was pared by 1 base and J by 7 bases, with 7 bases of the junction left unmatched. The DNA for the CDR3 is TGTGCCTGGAGTGCCTTTCAGGGGGAAAATTCACCCCTCCACTTT. This sequence encodes CAWSAFQGENSPLHF.

The V call is TRBV2, the J call TRBJ1-6; no definite D call. CDR1 and CDR2 (germline): SNHLY, FYNNEI. The CDR3 extends over 16 amino acids. The V end was cut by 0 bases, the J end by 5 bases, with 11 bases between. For the CDR3, the DNA is TGTGCCAGCAGTGAAGCGCGAGGGTGGGATAATTCACCCCTCCACTTT. Its translation: CASSEARGWDNSPLHF.

The chain is built from TRBV5-4 and TRBJ2-3; 7 bases map to TRBD1. V was pared by 4 bases and J by 1 base, with 18 bases of the junction left unmatched. This CDR3 contains 19 residues. Germline-derived CDR1 and CDR2 are SGHNT and YYREEE (reference sequence). This CDR3 reads CASSPKLTGARRGTDTQYF. CDR3 DNA sequence: TGTGCCAGCAGCCCCAAACTAACAGGGGCCCGGCGGGGCACAGATACGCAGTATTTT.

The V gene is TRBV5-1, the J gene TRBJ1-1; D is unresolved. CDR1 and CDR2 from the germline V gene are SGHRS and YFSETQ. V lost 2 bases, J lost 4 bases, and 12 bases lay in between. The CDR3 sequence is 14 residues long. DNA of the CDR3: TGCGCCAGCAGCTTAGGTCGGGTTATCACTGAAGCTTTCTTT. Residues: CASSLGRVITEAFF.

The J gene is TRBJ2-7, the V gene TRBV4-3, with D perhaps TRBD1 (5 bases). This CDR3 region has 15 residues. V lost 0 bases to trimming and J lost 4 bases, with 13 bases between them. The germline CDR1 and CDR2 sequences are LGHNA and YSLEER. CDR3 nucleotide sequence: TGCGCCAGCAGCCAAGAGGTACAGGCACTATACGAGCAGTACTTC. Its protein product is CASSQEVQALYEQYF.

V usage is TRBV6-2 or TRBV6-3 and J usage is TRBJ1-1, with TRBD1 as a possible D gene (5 bases). There are 14 residues in the CDR3. Trimming pared 4 bases from V and 9 bases from J, leaving 18 bases between. Germline CDR1 and CDR2: MNHEY and SVGEGT. The CDR3, as DNA: TGTGCCAGCAGTTTACAGGCTACTGAAAACCAAGCTTTCTTT. It specifies CASSLQATENQAFF.

This clone was seen just once. The chain joins TRBV27 to TRBJ1-5, with TRBD1 matching 9 bases. From germline, CDR1 is MNHEY and CDR2 SMNVEV (reference sequence). V gave up 5 bases and J gave up 0 bases; unmatched junction bases: 5. CDR3 size: 16 residues. This CDR3 reads CASSPLDRGSNQPQHF. CDR3 nucleotide sequence: TGTGCCAGCAGTCCCCTGGACAGGGGTAGCAATCAGCCCCAGCATTTT.

This chain connects TRBV18 to TRBJ2-1, with TRBD2 as a possible D gene (6 bases). V lost 8 bases and J lost 8, with 22 bases in between. This CDR3 is built from 15 residues. CDR1 and CDR2 from the germline V gene are KGHSH and LQKENI. As DNA, the CDR3 is TGTGCCAGCGCCGTTTCTCTTGGGGGGAGCCATGAGCAGTTCTTC. It encodes CASAVSLGGSHEQFF.

J is TRBJ1-2 and V is TRBV5-4, with 11 bases aligning to TRBD1. Germline V gene data show CDR1 as SGHNT and CDR2 as YYREEE (reference sequence). V gave up 4 bases and J gave up 5 bases; unmatched junction bases: 7. The CDR3 contains 15 residues. CDR3 sequence (DNA): TGTGCCAGCAGCGGGGGACAGGGGGTCACTTATGGCTACACCTTC. This translates into CASSGGQGVTYGYTF. The full variable domain, completed using reference TRBV5-4 and TRBJ1-2, is ETGVTQSPTHLIKTRGQQVTLRCSSQSGHNTVSWYQQALGQGPQFIFQYYREEENGRGNFPPRFSGLQFPNYSSELNVNALELDDSALYLCASSGGQGVTYGYTFGSGTRLTVV.

This sequence joins TRBV6-6 and TRBJ2-2; 7 bases are shared with TRBD1. CDR1 is MNHNY and CDR2 is SVGAGI in the germline V gene (reference sequence). The V and J ends lost 5 bases and 4 bases, in that order; junction bases with no gene match: 13. This CDR3 has 17 residues. The CDR3 DNA reads as TGTGCCAGCAGTCAACAGGGGACATGGGCGGGCACCGGGGAGCTGTTTTTT. It specifies CASSQQGTWAGTGELFF.

The V gene is TRBV7-2, the J gene TRBJ1-2; D might be TRBD1 (5 bases). The V gene's germline CDR1 is SGHTA and CDR2 FQGNSA. The V and J ends lost 5 bases and 3 bases respectively, with 13 bases between them. This CDR3 has 14 residues. The CDR3: CASSPARGYYGYTF. CDR3 sequence (DNA): TGTGCCAGCAGCCCTGCGCGGGGCTACTATGGCTACACCTTC.

The chain uses TRBV6-2 or TRBV6-3 and TRBJ2-7, with 9 bases identical to TRBD2. Germline V gene sequence: CDR1 MNHEY, CDR2 SVGEGT. Losses at the gene ends were 2 bases for V and 12 bases for J; bases not matched to a gene: 11. There are 14 residues in the CDR3. The CDR3 DNA reads as TGTGCCAGCAGTTACGGCGCGGGGGGGCAGAATTCGTACTTC. The encoded protein is CASSYGAGGQNSYF.

This sequence joins TRBV5-4 and TRBJ1-5; possible D gene TRBD1, 5 bases. V lost 4 bases and J 7 bases, leaving 15 bases between the germline ends. The CDR3 length is 14 residues. Germline V gene sequence: CDR1 SGHNT, CDR2 YYREEE (reference sequence). DNA for the CDR3: TGTGCCAGCAGCGTCCAGGGAACTGGGCAGCCCCAGCATTTT. Protein: CASSVQGTGQPQHF.

J is TRBJ1-2 and V is TRBV28, with 9 bases that match TRBD1. This CDR3 has 14 residues. Germline V gene data show CDR1 as MDHEN and CDR2 as SYDVKM. Unmatched junction bases numbered 7, after V lost 6 bases and J lost 5 bases. The CDR3 DNA is TGTGCCAGCAGCACAGGACAGGGGCGTTATGGCTACACCTTC. The encoded protein is CASSTGQGRYGYTF.